This entry lists 22 T cell receptor beta chains sequenced from one sample in a study of shared clonotypes between healthy human individuals. Using immunoSEQ multiplex PCR, the repertoire was profiled, and TCRdb retains in-frame clones only, with some absent. The sample carries about half a million clones, less than 80% recorded once. Material for sequencing was PBMCs. The receptor source for this set is a middle-aged woman in good health. Some clones in this sample may be carry-over from other donors' samples.

On this clone: A far larger clone is one nucleotide away, so this likely arose from a read error. V usage is TRBV10-3 and J usage is TRBJ1-2, with 11 bases fitting TRBD1. V gave up 10 bases and J gave up 4 bases; unmatched junction bases: 2. The germline gives CDR1 ENHRY, CDR2 SYGVKD. The CDR3 totals 12 residues. The CDR3 nucleotides are TGTGCCAGCGGGACAGGGGGCTATGGCTACACCTTC. The encoded protein is CASGTGGYGYTF.

The V and J genes are TRBV19 and TRBJ2-5, with D possibly TRBD1 on 5 matching bases. The CDR3 extends over 15 amino acids. Trimming left V 1 base short and J 2 bases short, with 11 bases between. CDR1 LNHDA and CDR2 SQIVND come from the germline V gene (reference sequence). This chain's CDR3 is CASSIGVDSQETQYF. In nucleotides, the CDR3 is TGTGCCAGTAGTATAGGGGTAGACAGTCAAGAGACCCAGTACTTC.

J is TRBJ2-7 and V is TRBV10-3; D ambiguous. Germline-derived CDR1 and CDR2 are ENHRY and SYGVKD. Trimming took off 10 bases at V and 0 bases at J, with 13 bases between the two ends. This CDR3 has 13 amino acids. CDR3 DNA sequence: TGTGCCACCCAGACCGGAAGCTCCTACGAGCAGTACTTC. This translates into CATQTGSSYEQYF.

A note on this clone: The sample has other DNA sequences that encode this CDR3 too. The chain employs TRBV9 and TRBJ1-1, with D hard to call. V lost 0 bases to trimming and J lost 0 bases, with 3 bases between them. Per the germline V gene, CDR1 is SGDLS and CDR2 is YYNGEE. The CDR3 loop spans 13 amino acids. This CDR3 reads CASSVALNTEAFF. For the CDR3, the DNA is TGTGCCAGCAGCGTAGCTTTGAACACTGAAGCTTTCTTT. Full variable domain (rest looked up from reference TRBV9 and TRBJ1-1): DSGVTQTPKHLITATGQRVTLRCSPRSGDLSVYWYQQSLDQGLQFLIQYYNGEERAKGNILERFSAQQFPDLHSELNLSSLELGDSALYFCASSVALNTEAFFGQGTRLTVV.

V is TRBV28 and J is TRBJ2-1, with 14 nucleotides matching TRBD2. Germline CDR1 MDHEN, CDR2 SYDVKM. The CDR3 has 18 amino acids. V lost 5 bases and J lost 8; bases outside the gene matches: 14. In nucleotides, the CDR3 is TGTGCCAGCAGTAGTACCGCCGGGACTAGCGGGGGTCGGTATGAGCAGTTCTTC. Translation gives CASSSTAGTSGGRYEQFF.

The J gene is TRBJ2-7, the V gene TRBV28, with D unclear. The CDR3 totals 14 residues. Germline V gene lookup returns CDR1 MDHEN and CDR2 SYDVKM. V shed 5 bases and J shed 0 bases, with 11 bases lying between them. CDR3 in amino acids: CASSVPPRSYEQYF. The CDR3 region has the DNA TGTGCCAGCAGTGTACCCCCCCGCTCCTACGAGCAGTACTTC. The whole variable domain, filled in from reference TRBV28 and TRBJ2-7, reads DVKVTQSSRYLVKRTGEKVFLECVQDMDHENMFWYRQDPGLGLRLIYFSYDVKMKEKGDIPEGYSVSREKKERFSLILESASTNQTSMYLCASSVPPRSYEQYFGPGTRLTVT.

V gene TRBV7-9 combines with J gene TRBJ1-2; weak D call: TRBD1 (5 bases). Trimming stripped 3 bases from V and 3 bases from J, with 11 bases between. The V gene's germline CDR1 is SEHNR and CDR2 FQNEAQ (reference sequence). The CDR3 consists of 14 residues. The CDR3 spells CASSLRGGDYGYTF. In DNA, the CDR3 is TGTGCCAGCAGCTTGAGGGGAGGGGACTATGGCTACACCTTC.

V and J are TRBV6-5 and TRBJ1-1; D unresolved. Trimming took 0 bases from V and 5 from J, leaving 10 bases between them. The length of the CDR3 is 14 residues. Germline V CDR1 and CDR2: MNHEY, SVGAGI. CDR3 sequence: CASSYSRGDTEAFF. For the CDR3, the DNA is TGTGCCAGCAGTTACTCGCGGGGTGATACTGAAGCTTTCTTT.

The gene calls are TRBV2 and TRBJ1-1; D is perhaps TRBD1 (5 bases). The germline CDR1 and CDR2 sequences are SNHLY and FYNNEI. V was cut by 9 bases and J by 4 bases, with 12 bases left in between. The length of the CDR3 is 12 residues. CDR3 in amino acids: CARTWGGTEAFF. The CDR3 nucleotides are TGTGCCAGAACCTGGGGGGGCACTGAAGCTTTCTTT.

The J gene is TRBJ2-7, the V gene TRBV5-1, with 7 bases matching TRBD1. Germline V lookup: CDR1 SGHRS, CDR2 YFSETQ. This CDR3 contains 17 residues. The ends lost 5 bases at V and 3 bases at J; junction bases unmatched: 17. Written as DNA, the CDR3 is TGCGCCAGCAGTGTTGGGCCTCACGCGACAGGGAGCTACGAGCAGTACTTC. Its translation: CASSVGPHATGSYEQYF. Full variable domain (outside the CDR3, taken from reference TRBV5-1 and TRBJ2-7): KAGVTQTPRYLIKTRGQQVTLSCSPISGHRSVSWYQQTPGQGLQFLFEYFSETQRNKGNFPGRFSGRQFSNSRSEMNVSTLELGDSALYLCASSVGPHATGSYEQYFGPGTRLTVT.

The chain recombines TRBV30 with TRBJ2-5; 15 nucleotides line up with TRBD2. The ends lost 1 base at V and 5 bases at J; junction bases unmatched: 8. Germline V CDR1 and CDR2: GTSNPN, SVGIG (reference sequence). The CDR3 is 17 residues long. The CDR3 coding sequence is TGTGCCTGGAGTGGGACTGGACTAGCGGGAGGGCTCGAGACCCAGTACTTC. It specifies CAWSGTGLAGGLETQYF.

This clone has a handful of counts. Other DNA sequences in this sample translate to the same CDR3. The V gene is TRBV19, the J gene TRBJ1-3; D is unresolved. V dropped 3 bases and J dropped 0 bases, with 6 bases sitting between them. The CDR3 has 14 amino acids. From germline, CDR1 is LNHDA and CDR2 SQIVND (reference sequence). The CDR3 nucleotides are TGTGCCAGTAGTATCGGGAGCTCTGGAAACACCATATATTTT. Amino acid sequence: CASSIGSSGNTIYF.

This chain joins TRBV20-1 and TRBJ1-2; D is possibly TRBD1 (5 bases). The germline gives CDR1 DFQATT, CDR2 SNEGSKA (reference sequence). The V end was cut by 5 bases, the J end by 6 bases, with 7 bases between. The length of the CDR3 is 10 residues. CDR3 residues: CSASTDGYTF. For the CDR3, the DNA is TGCAGTGCTTCGACAGATGGCTACACCTTC.

CDR3 nucleotide sequence: TGTGCCAGCAGCTTAACGGCGAGTCTCCCCCCCTACGAGCAGTACTTC. Translation gives CASSLTASLPPYEQYF. The rearrangement uses TRBV7-2 and TRBJ2-7; D unclear. V lost 2 bases and J 2 bases, leaving 16 bases between the germline ends. The CDR3 totals 16 residues. Germline-derived CDR1 and CDR2 are SGHTA and FQGNSA.

The chain joins TRBV15 to TRBJ2-2; TRBD2 aligns across 12 bases. Germline CDR1 reads LNHNV; CDR2 reads YYDKDF (reference sequence). CDR3 size: 16 residues. Trimming cost V 4 bases and J 5 bases; bases outside gene matches: 5. The CDR3 region is CATSTSGRAGTGELFF. The CDR3 nucleotides read TGTGCCACCAGCACTAGCGGGAGGGCCGGTACCGGGGAGCTGTTTTTT.

The chain is built from TRBV5-1 and TRBJ2-7; D tentatively reads TRBD1 or TRBD2 (5 bases each). Trimming cost V 4 bases and J 2 bases, with 22 bases left between them. The CDR3 is 17 amino acids. Germline CDR1 and CDR2: SGHRS and YFSETQ. The CDR3 is CASSKAINRDVAYEQYF. In nucleotides, the CDR3 is TGCGCCAGCAGCAAGGCGATAAACCGGGACGTAGCCTACGAGCAGTACTTC.

V usage is TRBV29-1 and J usage is TRBJ1-1; D ambiguous. CDR1 SQVTM and CDR2 ANQGSEA come from the germline V gene. V lost 4 bases to trimming and J lost 0 bases, with 15 bases between them. The CDR3 is 15 residues long. In nucleotides, the CDR3 is TGCAGCGTTGCCCGTTGGGTCACCGTGAACACTGAAGCTTTCTTT. Protein sequence: CSVARWVTVNTEAFF.

The chain joins TRBV6-1 to TRBJ1-5; D gene uncertain. The CDR3 consists of 14 residues. Germline loops: CDR1 MNHNS, CDR2 SASEGT. Trimming removed 6 bases at V and 6 bases at J, with 15 bases between. The CDR3 nucleotides read TGTGCCAGCAGGGATCAGGTTGCCGGTCAGCCCCAGCATTTT. Translation: CASRDQVAGQPQHF.

This clone was seen repeatedly, ten times or more. The V call is TRBV5-8, the J call TRBJ2-5; D perhaps matches TRBD1 (6 bases). The CDR3 extends over 15 amino acids. V was pared by 4 bases and J by 2 bases, with 15 bases between. Per the germline V gene, CDR1 is SGHTS and CDR2 is YDEGEE. The CDR3 loop is CASSPRGRGQETQYF. The CDR3 nucleotides are TGTGCCAGCAGCCCCCGTGGAAGGGGGCAAGAGACCCAGTACTTC. Looking up the rest from reference TRBV5-8 and TRBJ2-5 gives the full variable domain: EAGVTQSPTHLIKTRGQQATLRCSPISGHTSVYWYQQALGLGLQFLLWYDEGEERNRGNFPPRFSGRQFPNYSSELNVNALELEDSALYLCASSPRGRGQETQYFGPGTRLLVL.

The chain links TRBV15 to TRBJ2-7; the match to TRBD2 covers 9 bases. The germline gives CDR1 LNHNV, CDR2 YYDKDF (reference sequence). This CDR3 is 16 amino acids long. Trimming at V came to 0 bases and at J to 3 bases, leaving 6 bases not matched to a gene. CDR3 region: CATSRERPSGNYEQYF. The CDR3 DNA reads TGTGCCACCAGCAGAGAGAGGCCTAGCGGGAACTACGAGCAGTACTTC.

The V call is TRBV6-5, the J call TRBJ2-7; D is perhaps TRBD1 (7 bases). Between the trimmed V and J ends, which lost 10 bases and 4 bases, there was a span of 23 bases. The CDR3 is 15 amino acids. Germline V gives CDR1 MNHEY, CDR2 SVGAGI. The CDR3 nucleotides read TGTGCCACCTCCGATCCCCACAGGGGAGGTTACGAGCAGTACTTC. It yields the protein CATSDPHRGGYEQYF.

This sequence joins TRBV7-6 and TRBJ2-5, with 8 bases fitting TRBD1. The last part of the DNA fits TRBJ2-7 better; the J call may be wrong. The CDR3 contains 14 residues. The V gene's germline CDR1 is SGHVS and CDR2 FNYEAQ. The DNA for the CDR3 is TGTGCCAGCAGCTTAGGGACAGGGAGCTACGAGCAGTACTTC. Translating gives CASSLGTGSYEQYF.